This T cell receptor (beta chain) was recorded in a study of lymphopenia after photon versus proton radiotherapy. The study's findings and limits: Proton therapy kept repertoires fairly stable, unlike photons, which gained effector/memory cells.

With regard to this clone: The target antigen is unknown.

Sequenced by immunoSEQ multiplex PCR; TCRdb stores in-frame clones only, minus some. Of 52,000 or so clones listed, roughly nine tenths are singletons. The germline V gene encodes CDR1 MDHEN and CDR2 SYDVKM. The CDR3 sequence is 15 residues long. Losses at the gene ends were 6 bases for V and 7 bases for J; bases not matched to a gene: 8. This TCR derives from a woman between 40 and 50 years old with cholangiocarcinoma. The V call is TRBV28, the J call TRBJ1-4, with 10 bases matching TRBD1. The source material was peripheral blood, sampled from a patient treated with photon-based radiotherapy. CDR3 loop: CASRTTGGSGEKLFF. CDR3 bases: TGTGCCAGCAGGACGACAGGGGGCTCGGGTGAAAAACTGTTTTTT.